This is a list of T cell receptor beta chains from one sample in a study of OX40 agonist ivuxolimab in advanced cancers. Only in-frame clones appear in the TCRdb table, and some are missing; sequencing was by immunoSEQ multiplex PCR. The data contain more than 25,000 clones, around 79% of them singletons. This material consisted of CD4+ or CD8+ T cells sorted from blood, taken in a trial of the OX40 agonist ivuxolimab. These receptors all stem from an adult with an advanced solid tumor such as melanoma, head and neck, liver or kidney cancer. The CDR3 runs from the conserved cysteine through the conserved F or W. The order of the fields is V gene, clone size, J gene, CDR3 protein. A clone size is listed for some rows: how often the clone was seen (once, few, many), or a class if it is expanded.

TRBV27,NA,NA,CASSYQGTTYEQYF
TRBV18,once,TRBJ1-6,CASSPSGEVSPLHF
TRBV2,NA,TRBJ2-3,CASIGGPSTDTQYF
TRBV5-1,once,TRBJ2-4,CASRGLGKNIQYF
TRBV30,NA,TRBJ1-1,CAWEGLGLTGPRDTEAFF
TRBV28,few,TRBJ2-1,CASSSRDEQFF
TRBV12-5,NA,TRBJ2-1,CASGLVLDRGGNEQFF
TRBV10-3,NA,TRBJ2-1,CAISERDSEFEQFF
TRBV28,NA,TRBJ2-5,CASSPLQEEETQYF
TRBV15,NA,TRBJ2-1,CATSRLGTLRGNEQFF
TRBV7-9,few,TRBJ1-2,CASSASRWAEGYTF
TRBV30,large,TRBJ1-1,CACREYSNTEAFF
TRBV28,NA,TRBJ2-5,CASSFQGETQYF
TRBV5-1,NA,TRBJ2-5,CASSLDLITSGIRETQYF
TRBV5-4,NA,TRBJ1-6,CASSLDPGEDSPLHF
TRBV9,NA,TRBJ1-5,CASSVGGRADQPQHF
TRBV11-2,NA,TRBJ2-7,CASIASGYEQYF
TRBV4-1,once,TRBJ1-2,CASSQGPGSTYGYTF
TRBV28,NA,TRBJ2-3,CASSLGDSSTDTQYF
TRBV25-1,NA,TRBJ1-3,CASTPGDTIYF
TRBV2,NA,TRBJ2-3,CASSETWGSSTDTQYF
TRBV7-8,NA,TRBJ2-7,CASRHPGLGASYEQYF
TRBV5-6,NA,TRBJ1-2,CASSPGQLIYGYTF
TRBV28,once,TRBJ2-7,CASFTGTGDSYEQYF
TRBV27,NA,TRBJ1-5,CASSWGTGHNQPQHF
TRBV5-6,NA,TRBJ1-1,CASSLVTGWTEAFF
TRBV25-1,NA,TRBJ1-2,CASSAGGGYTF
TRBV6-1,NA,TRBJ1-1,CASSEATHVRSFEAFF
TRBV13,once,TRBJ2-5,CASSSHPDRGRGTQYF
TRBV9,NA,TRBJ1-1,CASSVSVNTEAFF
TRBV9,NA,TRBJ1-1,CASNADSHTEAFF
TRBV10-3,NA,TRBJ2-1,CAIARPGSPYNEQFF